The T cell receptor beta chain under discussion was sequenced for a study of blood T cell repertoires in COVID-19. Assay used: immunoSEQ multiplex PCR; TCRdb lists only in-frame clones, some missing. Here the sample spans about 50,000 clones, around four fifths being singletons. This clone was found once. This CDR3 is 14 amino acids long. Trimming pared 2 bases from V and 7 bases from J, leaving 11 bases between. CDR1 is ENHRY and CDR2 is SYGVKD in the germline V gene. The chain joins TRBV10-3 to TRBJ2-2; D may be TRBD2 (5 bases). Input material: PBMCs or T cells enriched from blood (not recorded which). The clonotype originates from a woman between 45 and 60 years old with acute COVID-19. CDR3 region: CAISEALAGGELFF. The CDR3 coding sequence is TGTGCCATCAGTGAGGCTCTAGCTGGCGGGGAGCTGTTTTTT.